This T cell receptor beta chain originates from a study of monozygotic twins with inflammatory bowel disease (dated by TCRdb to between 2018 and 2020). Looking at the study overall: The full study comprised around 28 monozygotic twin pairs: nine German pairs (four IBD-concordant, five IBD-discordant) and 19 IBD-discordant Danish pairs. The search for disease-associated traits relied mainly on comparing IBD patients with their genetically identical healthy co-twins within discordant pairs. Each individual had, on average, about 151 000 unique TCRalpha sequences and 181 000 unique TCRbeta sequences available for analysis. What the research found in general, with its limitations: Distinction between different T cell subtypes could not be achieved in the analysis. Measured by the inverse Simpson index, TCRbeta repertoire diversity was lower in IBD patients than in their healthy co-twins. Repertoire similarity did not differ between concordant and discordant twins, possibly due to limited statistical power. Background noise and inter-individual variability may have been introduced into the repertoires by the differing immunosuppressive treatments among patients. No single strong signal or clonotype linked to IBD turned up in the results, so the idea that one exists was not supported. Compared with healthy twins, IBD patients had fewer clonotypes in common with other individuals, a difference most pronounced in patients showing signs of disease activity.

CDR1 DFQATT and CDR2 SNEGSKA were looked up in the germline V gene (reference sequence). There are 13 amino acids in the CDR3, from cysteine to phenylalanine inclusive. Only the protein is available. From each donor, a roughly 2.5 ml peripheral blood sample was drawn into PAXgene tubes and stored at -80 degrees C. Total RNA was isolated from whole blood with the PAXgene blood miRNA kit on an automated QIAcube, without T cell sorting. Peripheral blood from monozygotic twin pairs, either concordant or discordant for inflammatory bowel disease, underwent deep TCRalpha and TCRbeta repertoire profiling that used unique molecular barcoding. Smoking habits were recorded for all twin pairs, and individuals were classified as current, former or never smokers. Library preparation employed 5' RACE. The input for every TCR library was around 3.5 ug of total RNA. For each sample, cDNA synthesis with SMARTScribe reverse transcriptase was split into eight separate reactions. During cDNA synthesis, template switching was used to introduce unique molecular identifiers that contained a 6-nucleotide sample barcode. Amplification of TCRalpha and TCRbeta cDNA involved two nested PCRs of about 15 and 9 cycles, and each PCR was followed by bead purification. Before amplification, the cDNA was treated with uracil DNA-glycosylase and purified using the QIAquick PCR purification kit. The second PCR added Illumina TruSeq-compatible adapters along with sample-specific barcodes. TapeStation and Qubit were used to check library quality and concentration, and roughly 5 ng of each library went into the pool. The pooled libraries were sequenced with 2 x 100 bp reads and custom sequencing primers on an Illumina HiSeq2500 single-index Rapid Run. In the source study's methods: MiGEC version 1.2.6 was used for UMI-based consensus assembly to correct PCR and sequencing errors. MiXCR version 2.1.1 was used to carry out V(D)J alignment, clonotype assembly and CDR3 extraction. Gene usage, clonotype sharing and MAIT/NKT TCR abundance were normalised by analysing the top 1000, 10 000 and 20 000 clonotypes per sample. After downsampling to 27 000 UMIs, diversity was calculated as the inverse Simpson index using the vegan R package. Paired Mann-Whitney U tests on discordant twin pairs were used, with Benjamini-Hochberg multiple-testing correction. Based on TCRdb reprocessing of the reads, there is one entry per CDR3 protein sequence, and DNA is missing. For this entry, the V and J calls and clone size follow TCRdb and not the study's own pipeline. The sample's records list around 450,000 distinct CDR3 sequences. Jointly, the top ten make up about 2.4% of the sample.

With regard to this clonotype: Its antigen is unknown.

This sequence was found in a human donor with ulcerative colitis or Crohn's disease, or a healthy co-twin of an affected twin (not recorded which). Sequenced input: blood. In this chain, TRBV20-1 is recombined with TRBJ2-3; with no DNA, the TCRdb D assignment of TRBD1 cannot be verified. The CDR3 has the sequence CSASGQGPDTQYF.